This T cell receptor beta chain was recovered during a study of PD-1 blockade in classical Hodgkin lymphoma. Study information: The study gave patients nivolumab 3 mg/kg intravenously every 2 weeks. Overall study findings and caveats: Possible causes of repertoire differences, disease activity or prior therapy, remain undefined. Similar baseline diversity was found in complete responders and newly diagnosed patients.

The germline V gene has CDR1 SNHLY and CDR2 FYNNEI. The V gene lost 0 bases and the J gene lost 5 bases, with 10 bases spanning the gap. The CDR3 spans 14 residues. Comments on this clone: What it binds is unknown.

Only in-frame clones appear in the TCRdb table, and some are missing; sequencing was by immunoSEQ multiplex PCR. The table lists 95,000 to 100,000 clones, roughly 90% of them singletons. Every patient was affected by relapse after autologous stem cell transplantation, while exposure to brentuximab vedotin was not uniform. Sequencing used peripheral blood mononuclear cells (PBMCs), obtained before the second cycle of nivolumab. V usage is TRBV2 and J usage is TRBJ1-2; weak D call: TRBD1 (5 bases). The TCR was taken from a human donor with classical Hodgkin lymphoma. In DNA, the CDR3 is TGTGCCAGCAGTGAAGCAGAGAGGGGTTATGGCTACACCTTC. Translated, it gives CASSEAERGYGYTF. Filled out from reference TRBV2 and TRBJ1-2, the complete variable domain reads EPEVTQTPSHQVTQMGQEVILRCVPISNHLYFYWYRQILGQKVEFLVSFYNNEISEKSEIFDDQFSVERPDGSNFTLKIRSTKLEDSAMYFCASSEAERGYGYTFGSGTRLTVV.